Below, 18 T cell receptor beta chains from the same sample are listed, as sequenced in a study of T cell clonality in common variable immunodeficiency. TCRdb's copy holds only in-frame clones and misses some; the assay was immunoSEQ multiplex PCR. This record lists about 42,000 clones, none seen once only, and the top ten clones contain about 3%. The sequenced material came from peripheral blood mononuclear cells. Source of these receptors: a person aged 18 to 70 in good health.

To note about this clone: The CDR3 goes on 3 residues after the read ends, and that part is filled in from the germline J gene. The sample carries other DNA sequences with the same CDR3. The chain recombines TRBV11-2 with TRBJ2-7; 10 positions match TRBD2. The CDR3 is 14 amino acids. The junction had 3 bases not matched to a gene; V was cut back by 3 bases and J by 4 bases. Germline loops: CDR1 SGHAT, CDR2 FQNNGV. The sequenced CDR3 bases are TGTGCCAGCAGCTTGGCTAGCGGGAGTTACGAG. Residues: CASSLASGSYE. The full CDR3 protein is CASSLASGSYEQYF.

This clone was detected many times. The sequenced fragment ends 3 residues before the CDR3 boundary, so the rest is inferred from the germline J gene. This chain connects TRBV19 to TRBJ2-7; D may match TRBD1 or TRBD2 (6 bases each). Per germline, CDR1 LNHDA and CDR2 SQIVND (reference sequence). The CDR3 is 15 residues long. V was pared by 7 bases and J by 1 base, with 17 bases between. The CDR3 here is CASTPSRGGSYEQYF. The CDR3 bases that were read are TGTGCCAGTACCCCTTCCAGGGGAGGTTCCTACGAG. Full variable domain (rest looked up from reference TRBV19 and TRBJ2-7): DGGITQSPKYLFRKEGQNVTLSCEQNLNHDAMYWYRQDPGQGLRLIYYSQIVNDFQKGDIAEGYSVSREKKESFPLTVTSAQKNPTAFYLCASTPSRGGSYEQYFGPGTRLTVT.

This clone came up many times. The read ends 3 residues shy of where the CDR3 ends; the end is completed using the germline J gene. The V and J genes are TRBV20-1 and TRBJ2-5, with 7 nucleotides matching TRBD2. J lost 4 bases, V lost 6 bases, and 20 bases had no gene match. The CDR3 loop spans 17 amino acids. Germline CDR1 and CDR2: DFQATT and SNEGSKA (reference sequence). CDR3 loop: CSAPTLLGRGGRETQYF. The sequenced part of the CDR3 DNA is TGCAGTGCCCCAACTCTCCTTGGGCGGGGAGGGAGAGAGACC.

This clone has at least ten counts. Read coverage stops 3 residues before the CDR3 terminus; the germline J gene supplies the remainder. The V call is TRBV5-4, the J call TRBJ2-1; D may be TRBD2 (5 bases). The V gene's germline CDR1 is SGHNT and CDR2 YYREEE (reference sequence). The CDR3 consists of 16 residues. Trimming cost V 2 bases and J 0 bases, with 12 bases left between them. CDR3 DNA (partial): TGTGCCAGCAGCTTAAAGCGGAGTAACTCCTACAATGAG. Its translation is CASSLKRSNSYNE. The CDR3, in full, reads CASSLKRSNSYNEQFF. Together with reference TRBV5-4 and TRBJ2-1, the CDR3 gives the full variable domain: ETGVTQSPTHLIKTRGQQVTLRCSSQSGHNTVSWYQQALGQGPQFIFQYYREEENGRGNFPPRFSGLQFPNYSSELNVNALELDDSALYLCASSLKRSNSYNEQFFGPGTRLTVL.

At least ten counts were recorded for this clone. Read coverage stops 3 residues before the CDR3 terminus; the germline J gene supplies the remainder. The J gene is TRBJ1-2, the V gene TRBV19, with TRBD1 identical over 8 bases. CDR1 and CDR2 (germline): LNHDA, SQIVND (reference sequence). This CDR3 has 13 amino acids. CDR3 region: CASTGPGQGVYTF. The CDR3 DNA, read in part, is TGTGCCAGTACCGGGCCTGGACAGGGCGTA. The full variable domain, rest sourced from reference TRBV19 and TRBJ1-2, is DGGITQSPKYLFRKEGQNVTLSCEQNLNHDAMYWYRQDPGQGLRLIYYSQIVNDFQKGDIAEGYSVSREKKESFPLTVTSAQKNPTAFYLCASTGPGQGVYTFGSGTRLTVV.

This clone was observed at least ten times. The DNA ends 3 residues before the CDR3 does, and the rest of the CDR3 is filled in from the germline J gene. This chain uses TRBV5-1 with TRBJ2-3; 7 bases agree with TRBD2. The CDR3 totals 14 residues. Per the germline V gene, CDR1 is SGHRS and CDR2 is YFSETQ. J was trimmed by 5 bases and V by 0 bases; bases with no gene match: 3. The sequenced CDR3 bases are TGCGCCAGCAGCTTGGGGGGGACTATAGATACG. Its protein is CASSLGGTIDT. The whole CDR3 sequence is CASSLGGTIDTQYF.

This clone was counted a few times. The read gets to within 3 residues of the CDR3 end, and the germline J gene fills in the rest. This chain connects TRBV2 to TRBJ1-2, with 10 bases lining up with TRBD1. The CDR3 loop spans 14 amino acids. Trimming took 7 bases from V and 6 from J; bases not matched to a gene: 8. Germline lookup yields CDR1 SNHLY and CDR2 FYNNEI. The CDR3 is CASTPDGTGDGYTF. Partial CDR3 DNA: TGTGCCAGCACCCCGGACGGGACAGGGGATGGC.

In its sample, this clone was seen many times. The read terminates 3 residues before the CDR3 end, so the remaining end is supplied by the germline J gene. This sequence joins TRBV5-1 and TRBJ2-1, with TRBD1 identical over 8 bases. V was clipped by 4 bases and J by 6 bases; unmatched bases: 12. The CDR3 covers 16 residues. Germline CDR1 is SGHRS and CDR2 is YFSETQ. CDR3 sequence: CASSLGRQGAFNEQFF. The DNA read from the CDR3 is TGCGCCAGCAGCCTGGGGCGGCAGGGGGCGTTCAATGAG.

This clone has a count of ten or more. The read comes to an end 3 residues before the CDR3 does, leaving the germline J gene to fill in the end. The V and J genes are TRBV11-3 and TRBJ2-3, with D perhaps matching TRBD1 (5 bases). Trimming took off 5 bases at V and 0 bases at J, with 12 bases between the two ends. This CDR3 has 15 residues. The germline V gene encodes CDR1 SGHNT and CDR2 YENEEA. This CDR3 is CASSPGRVSTDTQYF. The sequenced part of the CDR3 DNA is TGTGCCAGCAGCCCCGGCAGGGTCAGCACAGATACG.

This clone was picked up many times. The read ends 3 residues shy of where the CDR3 ends; the end is completed using the germline J gene. V usage is TRBV16 and J usage is TRBJ1-1; D not resolved. The germline V gene encodes CDR1 KGHSY and CDR2 FQNENV. CDR3 length equals 15 residues. Trimming pared 0 bases from V and 0 bases from J, leaving 8 bases between. The sequenced CDR3 bases are TGTGCCAGCAGCCAATCCCAGGCCTTGAACACTGAA. Its translation: CASSQSQALNTE. The CDR3 reads in full as CASSQSQALNTEAFF.

On this clone: The read terminates 3 residues before the CDR3 end, so the remaining end is supplied by the germline J gene. The chain employs TRBV7-9 and TRBJ2-3, with TRBD1 as a possible D gene (7 bases). The CDR3 covers 15 residues. V was shortened by 5 bases and J by 8 bases, with 20 bases between the two germline ends. Germline CDR1 is SEHNR and CDR2 is FQNEAQ (reference sequence). CDR3 bases read: TGTGCCAGCAGCCCAGGGGGAGGAGGGCGAAGTACG. It encodes CASSPGGGGRST. The CDR3 reads in full as CASSPGGGGRSTQYF.

This clone was picked up many times. The read finishes 3 residues shy of the CDR3 end, and the germline J gene is used to complete it. This sequence joins TRBV2 and TRBJ1-2; TRBD1 matches 7 bases. The V gene end was trimmed by 6 bases and the J gene end by 4 bases; junction bases not matched to a gene: 5. Germline loops: CDR1 SNHLY, CDR2 FYNNEI. CDR3 length: 13 residues. Partial CDR3 DNA: TGTGCCAGCAGGGGGGACAGTTCCTATGGC. It encodes CASRGDSSYG. The whole CDR3 sequence is CASRGDSSYGYTF.

This clone was recorded at least ten times. Read coverage stops 3 residues before the CDR3 terminus; the germline J gene supplies the remainder. This chain links TRBV20-1 with TRBJ2-1; tentative D call: TRBD2 (5 bases). V lost 2 bases and J 6 bases, leaving 17 bases between the germline ends. Germline V gives CDR1 DFQATT, CDR2 SNEGSKA (reference sequence). This CDR3 comprises 15 residues. The CDR3: CSARPGVRVINEQFF. The sequenced part of the CDR3 DNA is TGCAGTGCTAGACCCGGGGTTCGGGTGATCAATGAG.

In its sample, this clone was seen many times. The read ends 3 residues shy of where the CDR3 ends; the end is completed using the germline J gene. The J gene is TRBJ2-1, the V gene TRBV18, with 7 bases aligning to TRBD1. V gave up 1 base and J gave up 0 bases; unmatched junction bases: 9. The CDR3 contains 18 residues. Germline V gene sequence: CDR1 KGHSH, CDR2 LQKENI. CDR3 DNA (partial): TGTGCCAGCTCACCACGGTACAGGGGATCAAGCTCCTACAATGAG. It is translated as CASSPRYRGSSSYNE. The full-length CDR3 reads as CASSPRYRGSSSYNEQFF.

To note about this clone: From the germline J gene comes the end of the CDR3, since the read stops 3 residues before it. The chain combines TRBV20-1 with TRBJ2-7; 10 bases agree with TRBD1. The CDR3 is 14 residues long. The junction had 5 bases not matched to a gene; V was cut back by 6 bases and J by 0 bases. Germline loops: CDR1 DFQATT, CDR2 SNEGSKA (reference sequence). The CDR3 reads CSAARTGGSYEQYF. The sequenced part of the CDR3 DNA is TGCAGTGCCGCTCGGACAGGGGGCTCCTACGAG.

This clone was detected many times. The sequence runs out 3 residues before the end of the CDR3; the remainder is reconstructed from the germline J gene. This chain joins TRBV5-1 and TRBJ2-4; a possible D gene is TRBD1 (5 bases). Per the germline V gene, CDR1 is SGHRS and CDR2 is YFSETQ. The V and J ends lost 0 bases and 0 bases respectively, with 13 bases between them. The CDR3 loop spans 17 amino acids. CDR3 bases read: TGCGCCAGCAGCTTGGTCGACAGCCCTATAGCCAAAAACATT. Its protein is CASSLVDSPIAKNI. The entire CDR3 protein reads CASSLVDSPIAKNIQYF.

This clone was picked up many times. The CDR3 end lies 3 residues beyond the end of the read and is filled in from the germline J gene. The J gene is TRBJ2-4, the V gene TRBV30; 7 bases map to TRBD1. The germline V gene encodes CDR1 GTSNPN and CDR2 SVGIG (reference sequence). The CDR3 is 14 amino acids. Losses at the gene ends were 8 bases for V and 3 bases for J; bases not matched to a gene: 10. The CDR3 here is CAGKGQSSKNIQYF. The DNA read from the CDR3 is TGTGCCGGAAAGGGACAGTCTAGCAAAAACATT.

This clone appeared many times. With the read ending 3 residues before the CDR3 end, the germline J gene is used to fill in that end. The chain carries TRBV20-1 and TRBJ2-1; perhaps TRBD1 as D (5 bases). The CDR3 covers 13 residues. V shed 7 bases and J shed 0 bases, with 10 bases lying between them. CDR1 DFQATT and CDR2 SNEGSKA come from the germline V gene (reference sequence). The part of the CDR3 DNA that was read is TGCAGTGTCCCTCAGGGCTCCTACAATGAG. Its protein product is CSVPQGSYNE. In full, the CDR3 reads CSVPQGSYNEQFF.